This T cell receptor (beta chain) appears in the sequencing data of a study of blood T cell repertoires in COVID-19. In the authors' workflow: Estimates of nucleated cell counts were drawn from the amplification of reference gene primers. Produced via immunoSEQ multiplex PCR; TCRdb's table is partial and in-frame only. Clone size and the V and J calls come from that table; the DNA yielded D and trimming. The sample contains roughly 230,000 clones, roughly 87% of which appear only once. The sequence derives from a woman aged 40 to 50 who had recovered from COVID-19. Sample: peripheral blood.

The chain's CDR3 is CSVLVGRQNTEAFF. The CDR3 region has the DNA TGCAGCGTTTTAGTCGGCAGGCAGAACACTGAAGCTTTCTTT. This sequence joins TRBV29-1 and TRBJ1-1; D not resolved. Deletions cut 5 bases from V and 1 base from J, with 14 bases between. This CDR3 is built from 14 residues. Germline CDR1 is SQVTM and CDR2 is ANQGSEA.